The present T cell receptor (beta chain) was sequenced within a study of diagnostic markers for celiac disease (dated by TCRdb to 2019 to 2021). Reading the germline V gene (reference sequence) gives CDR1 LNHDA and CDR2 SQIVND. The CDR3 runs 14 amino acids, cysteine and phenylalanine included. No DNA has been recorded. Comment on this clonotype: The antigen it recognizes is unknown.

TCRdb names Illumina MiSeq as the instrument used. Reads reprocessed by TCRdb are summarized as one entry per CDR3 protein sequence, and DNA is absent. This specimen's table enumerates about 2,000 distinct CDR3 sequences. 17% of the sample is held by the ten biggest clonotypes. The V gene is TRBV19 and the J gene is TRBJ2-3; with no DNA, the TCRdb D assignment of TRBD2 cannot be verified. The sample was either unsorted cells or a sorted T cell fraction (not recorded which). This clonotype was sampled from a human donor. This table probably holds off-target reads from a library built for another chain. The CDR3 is CASSFSGGADTQYF.